One and the same sample provided the 25 T cell receptor beta chains below, sequenced in a study of shared clonotypes between healthy human individuals (dated by TCRdb to the early 2020s). Libraries came from the immunoSEQ multiplex PCR assay. Here the immuneACCESS table is served through TCRdb, limited to in-frame sequences with V and J called. Missing clones are a known gap in these copies; in checked studies unresolved V genes cover under half, and the rest lacks a known reason. The sample table holds approximately 2,000,000 clones, of which 92% were seen once. The ten largest clones add up to 0.37% of the sample. The sequencing sample was made of naive CD4+ T cells from PBMCs. The meaning of the sample's cell subset or site label: CD45RA+ positively selected. These receptors all come from a man aged 18 to 30 in good health. Some clones in this sample may be carry-over from other donors' samples.

The V and J genes are TRBV28 and TRBJ1-4; D ambiguous. The ends were cut back, 2 bases at V and 5 bases at J, with 12 bases in the middle. The CDR3 sequence is 15 residues long. Looked up from germline, CDR1 is MDHEN and CDR2 is SYDVKM. Here the CDR3 reads CASSLRSGGNEKLFF. CDR3 nucleotides: TGTGCCAGCAGTTTAAGGTCAGGAGGAAATGAAAAACTGTTTTTT.

The V call is TRBV4-1, the J call TRBJ2-7; TRBD2 aligns across 13 bases. The CDR3 totals 19 residues. After removal of 3 bases from V and 6 bases from J, the junction contained 17 bases not matched to a gene. Germline V lookup: CDR1 MGHRA, CDR2 YSYEKL. Here the CDR3 DNA reads TGCGCCAGCAGCCACCCGCTCCGCGGTGGACTAGCGGGAGTGGTCGAGCAGTACTTC. Its protein product is CASSHPLRGGLAGVVEQYF.

V usage is TRBV5-4 and J usage is TRBJ2-5; the D is unclear. This CDR3 has 14 amino acids. With 2 bases removed from V and 5 bases from J, the gap between germline ends came to 13 bases. The germline CDR1 and CDR2 sequences are SGHNT and YYREEE (reference sequence). The CDR3 DNA follows: TGTGCCAGCAGCTTTGGCCCCATCGAGGAGACCCAGTACTTC. Translation gives CASSFGPIEETQYF.

The chain carries TRBV5-1 and TRBJ2-7; the match to TRBD1 covers 10 bases. The V gene end was trimmed by 4 bases and the J gene end by 7 bases; junction bases not matched to a gene: 8. The V gene's germline CDR1 is SGHRS and CDR2 YFSETQ. This CDR3 spans 14 amino acids. In DNA, the CDR3 is TGCGCCAGCAGCGCGGCCGGGACAGGGGTGGAGCAGTACTTC. Encoded protein: CASSAAGTGVEQYF. The full variable domain, its missing parts supplied by reference TRBV5-1 and TRBJ2-7, is KAGVTQTPRYLIKTRGQQVTLSCSPISGHRSVSWYQQTPGQGLQFLFEYFSETQRNKGNFPGRFSGRQFSNSRSEMNVSTLELGDSALYLCASSAAGTGVEQYFGPGTRLTVT.

The V gene is TRBV27, the J gene TRBJ2-1, with unresolved D. Trimming shortened V by 7 bases and J by 0 bases, and 10 bases separated the two germline ends. The CDR3 is 14 amino acids. Germline V lookup: CDR1 MNHEY, CDR2 SMNVEV (reference sequence). CDR3 residues: CASTGGSSYNEQFF. For the CDR3, the DNA is TGTGCCAGCACCGGCGGAAGCTCCTACAATGAGCAGTTCTTC.

V and J are TRBV6-5 and TRBJ1-5; maybe TRBD1 (6 bases). Germline CDR1 MNHEY, CDR2 SVGAGI. The CDR3 runs to 12 residues. For the CDR3, the DNA is TGTGCGGTAGGGGGGGGGAATCAGCCCCAGCATTTT. It specifies CAVGGGNQPQHF.

Comments on this clone: Other DNA sequences within the sample encode an identical CDR3. CDR3 in amino acids: CAWSADRTYEQYF. CDR3 sequence (DNA): TGTGCCTGGAGTGCGGACAGGACTTACGAGCAGTACTTC. This sequence joins TRBV30 and TRBJ2-7, with 7 bases aligning to TRBD1. With 1 base clipped from V and 4 bases from J, the junction kept 4 bases outside the gene matches. The V gene's germline CDR1 is GTSNPN and CDR2 SVGIG (reference sequence). This CDR3 is built from 13 residues.

This chain links TRBV5-1 with TRBJ2-7; 8 bases line up with TRBD1. The trim removed 0 bases at V and 0 bases at J, leaving 8 bases unmatched. Germline CDR1 SGHRS, CDR2 YFSETQ. This CDR3 is 17 amino acids long. The CDR3 DNA reads TGCGCCAGCAGCTTGGCTTTGGACAGGGCATACTCCTACGAGCAGTACTTC. Translated: CASSLALDRAYSYEQYF.

V gene TRBV7-9 combines with J gene TRBJ2-3, with D perhaps matching TRBD1 (5 bases). The CDR3 contains 16 residues. Germline V gives CDR1 SEHNR, CDR2 FQNEAQ (reference sequence). V was shortened by 1 base and J by 1 base, with 12 bases between the two germline ends. The CDR3, as DNA: TGTGCCAGCAGCTTAGGTAAAGGGGTCCGCACAGATACGCAGTATTTT. As protein: CASSLGKGVRTDTQYF. The whole variable domain, filled in from reference TRBV7-9 and TRBJ2-3, reads DTGVSQNPRHKITKRGQNVTFRCDPISEHNRLYWYRQTLGQGPEFLTYFQNEAQLEKSRLLSDRFSAERPKGSFSTLEIQRTEQGDSAMYLCASSLGKGVRTDTQYFGPGTRLTVL.

The chain employs TRBV28 and TRBJ2-7; weak D call: TRBD2 (5 bases). The CDR3 consists of 13 residues. V was shortened by 5 bases and J by 5 bases, with 13 bases between the two germline ends. The germline V gene has CDR1 MDHEN and CDR2 SYDVKM. CDR3 DNA: TGTGCCAGCAGTCGAGGGTCCTGGGACGAGCAGTACTTC. Protein sequence: CASSRGSWDEQYF.

This chain connects TRBV30 to TRBJ1-3; 8 bases are shared with TRBD1. The CDR3 has 13 residues. Per the germline V gene, CDR1 is GTSNPN and CDR2 is SVGIG (reference sequence). J gave up 4 bases and V 7 bases, and 6 bases lay outside the gene matches. CDR3: CALKQGGGNTIYF. The CDR3 DNA is TGTGCCTTAAAACAGGGGGGGGGAAACACCATATATTTT.

This chain joins TRBV4-2 and TRBJ2-1, with TRBD2 matching over 12 bases. Germline V lookup: CDR1 LGHNA, CDR2 YNFKEQ. The V and J ends lost 3 bases and 5 bases, in that order; junction bases with no gene match: 5. This CDR3 is 16 amino acids long. CDR3 nucleotide sequence: TGTGCCAGCAGCCAGGGACTAGCGGGTATCCACAATGAGCAGTTCTTC. Protein: CASSQGLAGIHNEQFF.

V is TRBV27 and J is TRBJ1-1, with 11 bases fitting TRBD1. Germline assignment: CDR1 MNHEY and CDR2 SMNVEV (reference sequence). Unmatched junction bases numbered 18, after V lost 8 bases and J lost 7 bases. This CDR3 is built from 17 residues. The CDR3 region is CASGYLGTGGLTGEAFF. CDR3 bases: TGTGCCAGCGGCTACCTCGGGACAGGGGGGTTAACAGGTGAAGCTTTCTTT.

The J gene is TRBJ2-1, the V gene TRBV4-1; no firm D call. This CDR3 region has 16 residues. V was shortened by 0 bases and J by 3 bases, with 12 bases between the two germline ends. Germline CDR1 MGHRA, CDR2 YSYEKL. In DNA, the CDR3 is TGCGCCAGCAGCCAAGATAATCGGGCCTTCTACAATGAGCAGTTCTTC. Translating it yields CASSQDNRAFYNEQFF.

The chain has TRBV7-2 and TRBJ1-5; D gene ambiguous. Germline CDR1 SGHTA, CDR2 FQGNSA. V was pared by 2 bases and J by 7 bases, with 24 bases between. This CDR3 is built from 18 residues. The CDR3: CASSLLGLFMQSAQPQHF. The CDR3, as DNA: TGTGCCAGCAGCTTACTGGGCCTGTTCATGCAATCAGCCCAGCCCCAGCATTTT.

CDR3 nucleotides: TGTGCCAGCAGCAAGGGATTGGGTGAGTGGAGCAATCAGCCCCAGCATTTT. It codes for CASSKGLGEWSNQPQHF. The chain couples TRBV9 to TRBJ1-5; no firm D call. Germline V lookup: CDR1 SGDLS, CDR2 YYNGEE. V was pared by 4 bases and J by 1 base, with 18 bases between. CDR3 length equals 17 residues.

Comment on this clone: Other DNA sequences from this sample encode an identical CDR3 as well. The chain links TRBV5-1 to TRBJ1-3; D is uncertain. V lost 0 bases and J 3 bases, leaving 7 bases between the germline ends. The CDR3 is 14 residues long. Germline V CDR1 and CDR2: SGHRS, YFSETQ. As DNA, the CDR3 is TGCGCCAGCAGCTTGGTCGGTTATGGAAACACCATATATTTT. Its protein product is CASSLVGYGNTIYF.

The rearrangement links TRBV19 to TRBJ2-3; no definite D call. Between the trimmed V and J ends, which lost 2 bases and 0 bases, there was a span of 6 bases. This CDR3 is 14 amino acids long. Germline-derived CDR1 and CDR2 are LNHDA and SQIVND (reference sequence). The CDR3 here is CASSIQTSTDTQYF. DNA for the CDR3: TGTGCCAGTAGTATACAGACTAGCACAGATACGCAGTATTTT.

Notes on this clone: Different DNA sequences within this sample yield the same CDR3. The rearrangement joins TRBV29-1 to TRBJ2-7, with unresolved D. Trimming removed 1 base at V and 0 bases at J, with 13 bases between. The CDR3 consists of 15 residues. CDR1 and CDR2 from the germline V gene are SQVTM and ANQGSEA. Here the CDR3 DNA reads TGCAGCGTTGAAGGGCGTGGGCTGACCTCCTACGAGCAGTACTTC. The encoded protein is CSVEGRGLTSYEQYF.

The chain combines TRBV5-1 with TRBJ2-2; 15 nucleotides align to TRBD2. This CDR3 spans 17 amino acids. Losses at the gene ends were 3 bases for V and 4 bases for J; bases not matched to a gene: 4. Germline CDR1 is SGHRS and CDR2 is YFSETQ. As DNA, the CDR3 is TGCGCCAGCAGCTGGGGACTAGCGGGAGGACTCACCGGGGAGCTGTTTTTT. It translates to CASSWGLAGGLTGELFF.

The chain recombines TRBV18 with TRBJ1-5; D gene unclear. V lost 6 bases, J lost 0 bases, and 12 bases lay in between. This CDR3 has 15 amino acids. CDR1 is KGHSH, CDR2 LQKENI, per germline. CDR3 nucleotides: TGTGCCAGCTCCCTTGGACGGGTTAGCAATCAGCCCCAGCATTTT. Its translation: CASSLGRVSNQPQHF.

V and J are TRBV4-3 and TRBJ1-6; D possibly corresponds to TRBD1 (5 bases). V dropped 0 bases and J dropped 7 bases, with 16 bases sitting between them. The CDR3 consists of 17 residues. CDR1 and CDR2 (germline): LGHNA, YSLEER. The CDR3 here is CASSQDHGAERNSPLHF. CDR3 in DNA: TGCGCCAGCAGCCAAGATCACGGGGCTGAGCGGAATTCACCCCTCCACTTT.

The chain combines TRBV10-3 with TRBJ1-4, with a possible D match to TRBD1 (5 bases). V lost 11 bases and J 7 bases, leaving 14 bases between the germline ends. CDR3 length: 12 residues. CDR1 ENHRY and CDR2 SYGVKD come from the germline V gene. The CDR3 coding sequence is TGTGCCCCCAGGACACCCTTTGAAAAACTGTTTTTT. This codes for CAPRTPFEKLFF.

The chain carries TRBV4-1 and TRBJ2-3, with a tentative D call TRBD1 (6 bases). In germline, CDR1 is MGHRA, CDR2 YSYEKL. This CDR3 has 13 residues. Between the trimmed V and J ends, which lost 4 bases and 2 bases, there was a span of 7 bases. The CDR3 bases are TGCGCCAGCAGCCTGGGGGCCACAGATACGCAGTATTTT. It specifies CASSLGATDTQYF.

This chain links TRBV4-1 with TRBJ2-3; possibly TRBD1 for D (5 bases). This CDR3 spans 15 amino acids. The ends were cut back, 0 bases at V and 2 bases at J, with 9 bases in the middle. From germline, CDR1 is MGHRA and CDR2 YSYEKL. The CDR3 region has the DNA TGCGCCAGCAGCCAAGAAGGGGCCCCCACAGATACGCAGTATTTT. Protein product: CASSQEGAPTDTQYF.